The rows below give T cell receptor beta chains drawn from one sample of a study of T-cell reconstitution after alpha-beta-depleted transplantation in children. A single record per CDR3 protein comes from TCRdb applying MiXCR to the PCR reads. The table includes 550,000 to 600,000 distinct CDR3 sequences, under 30% detected once. Specimen: PBMCs, mostly from graft donor cells, collected 360 days after TCRalphabeta/CD19-depleted stem cell transplant. Receptor source: a boy younger than two who had a stem cell transplant for acute myeloid leukemia, so the T cells may come from the graft donor. CDR3s leave out the opening cysteine and the closing phenylalanine or tryptophan. Only part of the rows carry a size: once, few, many, or a class if the clone is expanded.

>15|TRBV4-1|TRBJ2-2|-
ASSQDQGTANTGELF
>13|TRBV11-2|TRBJ2-5|-
ASSLEGADQETQY
>14|TRBV5-6|TRBJ2-3|many
ASSFTRRLNTDTQY
>11|TRBV7-2|TRBJ1-5|few
ASSTRMGQPQH
>15|TRBV15|TRBJ2-1|-
ATSRFPASGGANEQF
>10|TRBV5-1|TRBJ2-1|-
ASSLTGAGGF
>13|TRBV5-1|TRBJ1-5|-
ASSSNRGGNQPQH
>12|TRBV6-1|TRBJ2-1|-
ASSEIAGYDEQF
>16|TRBV6-5|TRBJ1-6|-
ASSYKGNAGLYNSPLH
>12|TRBV7-2|TRBJ2-2|many
ASSLAPNTGELF
>12|TRBV4-3|TRBJ2-3|few
ASSQGVAGTTQY
>10|TRBV2|TRBJ2-7|-
ASSVNSYEQY
>11|TRBV15|TRBJ2-3|few
ATSRDGVYTQY
>12|TRBV15|TRBJ2-6|-
ATSRDPGANVLT
>12|TRBV10-3|TRBJ2-7|many
AISDGDMAYEQY
>11|TRBV6-5|TRBJ2-4|-
ASSFNREGIQY
>11|TRBV7-2|TRBJ2-5|-
ASSRDSIETQY
>12|TRBV20-1|TRBJ1-4|-
SARPGGQGEKLF
>17|TRBV25-1|TRBJ2-3|many
ASSVTAGQGALVTDTQY
>13|TRBV18|TRBJ1-2|few
ASSTLQGVNYGYT
>13|TRBV5-1|TRBJ2-3|-
ASSSRGGGADTQY
>13|TRBV9|TRBJ2-1|few
ASSVFSDSYNEQF
>14|TRBV4-3|TRBJ2-3|many
ASSQLRAAGTDTQY
>11|TRBV29-1|TRBJ2-1|few
SVAGGRYNEQF
>13|TRBV18|TRBJ2-7|few
ASSLTQGAPYEQY
>10|TRBV20-1|TRBJ1-5|few
SASGGDQPQH
>12|TRBV20-1|TRBJ2-1|few
SVLLGGISNEQF
>14|TRBV20-1|TRBJ2-1|-
SADRTSGGFYNEQF
>10|TRBV5-1|TRBJ2-3|-
ASSGGGTTQY
>11|TRBV27|TRBJ1-2|-
ASSLNRNHGYT
>10|TRBV2|TRBJ2-7|many
ASMGISLEQY
>12|TRBV12-3/TRBV12-4|TRBJ2-5|many
ASSWDRGRETQY
>15|TRBV5-1|TRBJ2-7|-
ASSLEVGGALIYEQY
>11|TRBV3-1|TRBJ1-1|few
ASSQRGYTEAF
>13|TRBV4-3|TRBJ2-2|few
ASSQLQLGTGELF
>11|TRBV12-3/TRBV12-4|TRBJ2-7|many
ASSLARAGEQY
>14|TRBV14|TRBJ2-3|few
ASSQEDRGYTDTQY
>12|TRBV12-3/TRBV12-4|TRBJ2-3|many
ASSQLVIQDTQY
>11|TRBV4-3|TRBJ2-7|many
ASSQVLGYEQY
>12|TRBV28|TRBJ1-1|-
ASSDGRMNTEAF
>11|TRBV30|TRBJ1-1|few
AWTLRENTEAF
>10|TRBV24-1|TRBJ2-7|-
ATSGLTGEQY
>12|TRBV5-1|TRBJ1-2|-
ASRPQGGGLSYT
>12|TRBV7-2|TRBJ1-2|-
ASSFFSGTGGYT
>11|TRBV20-1|TRBJ2-2|-
SARSGTSGELF